A selection of T cell receptor beta chains follows, all from one sample in a study of blood T cell repertoires in COVID-19. Libraries were prepared by immunoSEQ multiplex PCR; TCRdb keeps only in-frame clonotypes and omits some of them. The sample includes 200,000 to 300,000 clones, around 86% of them seen just once. The sequenced sample consisted of peripheral blood. These receptors were taken from a woman aged 60-70 years with active or convalescent COVID-19. Each CDR3 is given with its conserved first and last residue. The D gene is left open where the match is weak. Clone size is given for some rows only: seen once, a few or many times, or a class if the clone is expanded.

d_gene	v_gene	abundance	j_gene	len	CDR3nt	CDR3aa
TRBD1	TRBV7-9	once	TRBJ2-5	14	TGTGCCACTGACCTGGGACAGGGCGGAGAGACCCAGTACTTC	CATDLGQGGETQYF
.	TRBV7-8	.	TRBJ1-5	16	TGTGCCAGCAGCTTCCAACCCCATGCGGCCGGACAGCCCCAGCATTTT	CASSFQPHAAGQPQHF
TRBD2	TRBV27	.	TRBJ2-1	18	TGTGCCAGCACGACGGGACTAGCGGGGGATAGCTCCTACAATGAGCAGTTCTTC	CASTTGLAGDSSYNEQFF
.	TRBV2	.	TRBJ1-5	15	TGTGCCAGCAGTCGGTTATGGGGGGGGGAACAGCCCCAGCATTTT	CASSRLWGGEQPQHF
TRBD1	TRBV27	.	TRBJ1-4	16	TGTGCCAGCAGTCTACGGACAGGACCAACTAATGAAAAACTGTTTTTT	CASSLRTGPTNEKLFF
TRBD1	TRBV30	.	TRBJ1-5	15	TGTGCCTGGAGTGGGGGGACAGGTGGCAATCAGCCCCAGCATTTT	CAWSGGTGGNQPQHF
TRBD2	TRBV11-3	.	TRBJ2-1	16	TGTGCCAGCACCCCCCCACGGGGGGGGGCCTACAATGAGCAGTTCTTC	CASTPPRGGAYNEQFF
.	TRBV7-9	.	TRBJ1-6	14	TGTGCCAGCACCGCCGGGGCCTATAATTCACCCCTCCACTTT	CASTAGAYNSPLHF
.	TRBV28	.	TRBJ1-1	16	TGTGCCAGCATCAAAGTTGGGGGGAGGCGCGGCACTGAAGCTTTCTTT	CASIKVGGRRGTEAFF
.	TRBV7-9	.	TRBJ2-3	17	TGTGCCAGCAGCAAAAAAGCGGGCGGCAGGGATAGTGATACGCAGTATTTT	CASSKKAGGRDSDTQYF
.	TRBV30	.	TRBJ2-4	15	TGTGCCTGGAGTGTAGGGGGGGCGGAGGAAAACATTCAGTACTTC	CAWSVGGAEENIQYF
.	TRBV7-8	once	TRBJ2-3	12	TGTGCCAGCAGCCCTTACACAGATACGCAGTATTTT	CASSPYTDTQYF
.	TRBV7-2	.	TRBJ2-3	16	TGTGCCAGCAGCTTAAGTTACACTAGCCGCACAGATACGCAGTATTTT	CASSLSYTSRTDTQYF
.	TRBV6-5	few	TRBJ1-2	15	TGTGCCAGCACCCCTTTCCGGGATGCTAACTATGGCTACACCTTC	CASTPFRDANYGYTF
.	TRBV5-5	.	TRBJ1-3	15	TGTGCCAGCAGCCTACCGGACAGTTCTGGAAACACCATATATTTT	CASSLPDSSGNTIYF
TRBD1	TRBV30	few	TRBJ2-2	15	TGTGCCTGCTCGGGACAGGGGATCGACACCGGGGAGCTGTTTTTT	CACSGQGIDTGELFF
TRBD2	TRBV10-2	.	TRBJ2-1	16	TGCGCCAGCAGGGGGCCAGCGGGGGGGACCTACAATGAGCAGTTCTTC	CASRGPAGGTYNEQFF
.	TRBV4-2	.	TRBJ1-2	15	TGTGCCAGCAGCCAAGGGCAGGAAGCGGACTATGGCTACACCTTC	CASSQGQEADYGYTF
TRBD1	TRBV29-1	.	TRBJ1-2	15	TGCAGCGTTGAAGGGCTAGGGGGCGCGGACTATGGCTACACCTTC	CSVEGLGGADYGYTF
TRBD2	TRBV10-3	many	TRBJ2-7	14	TGTGCCACCCAGTCGGGCGGGGGTTCCTACGAGCAGTACTTC	CATQSGGGSYEQYF
.	TRBV7-5	.	TRBJ1-2	13	TGTGCCAGAAAAAACAGGGATTGCTATGGCTACACCTTC	CARKNRDCYGYTF
.	TRBV20-1	.	TRBJ2-1	10	TGCAGTGCCTACAGGGCTGAGCAGTTCTTC	CSAYRAEQFF
.	TRBV6-5	.	TRBJ2-2	14	TGTGCCAGCACCTTAGCGGCGAACACCGGGGAGCTGTTTTTT	CASTLAANTGELFF
.	TRBV5-1	.	TRBJ2-2	19	TGCGCCAGCAGCCCGCGGACTATATCCCCCCGCGCGAACACCGGGGAGCTGTTTTTT	CASSPRTISPRANTGELFF
TRBD1	TRBV11-2	.	TRBJ2-5	15	TGTGCCAGCAGCTTAGGGGGGACAGGACAAGAGACCCAGTACTTC	CASSLGGTGQETQYF
.	TRBV3-1/TRBV3-2	few	TRBJ1-1	14	TGTGCCAGCAGCCGGATCTTCGGAGACACTGAAGCTTTCTTT	CASSRIFGDTEAFF
.	TRBV6-2/TRBV6-3	.	TRBJ1-1	13	TGTGCCAGCAGCCCCAGGGTTTATGCTGAAGCTTTCTTT	CASSPRVYAEAFF
.	TRBV7-9	few	TRBJ1-1	12	TGTGCCGTTAGGCTGGAGTGGACTGAAGCTTTCTTT	CAVRLEWTEAFF
TRBD2	TRBV7-8	.	TRBJ2-5	17	TGTGCCAGCAGCTTAGTCGGCGGGGGGAGATCCCAAGAGACCCAGTACTTC	CASSLVGGGRSQETQYF
TRBD2	TRBV7-3	.	TRBJ2-3	15	TGTGCCAGCAGCTTAACTGCGGGGGGGCCATATACGCAGTATTTT	CASSLTAGGPYTQYF
.	TRBV30	.	TRBJ1-1	11	TGTGCCTGGAGCCAGGCAACTGAAGCTTTCTTT	CAWSQATEAFF
TRBD1	TRBV7-9	.	TRBJ1-2	14	TGTGCCAGCAGCTTACAGGGGGCGAACTATGGCTACACCTTC	CASSLQGANYGYTF
.	TRBV7-2	few	TRBJ1-2	14	TGTGCCAGCAGCTTAGCTGCAGGGTTTTATGGCTACACCTTC	CASSLAAGFYGYTF
.	TRBV29-1	.	TRBJ1-2	11	TGCAGCGTTGCGGGTGCCTATGGCTACACCTTC	CSVAGAYGYTF
.	TRBV6-5	.	TRBJ1-4	15	TGTGCCAGCAGTTACACGACACTGACGAAGGAAAAACTGTTTTTT	CASSYTTLTKEKLFF
.	TRBV19	.	TRBJ2-5	13	TGTGCCAGTAGTATGGGGACACAAGAGACCCAGTACTTC	CASSMGTQETQYF
.	TRBV19	.	TRBJ1-4	13	TGTGCCAGTTTCGACAGGAACAATGAAAAACTGTTTTTT	CASFDRNNEKLFF
.	TRBV4-1	.	TRBJ1-5	16	TGCGCCAGCAGCCAAGGGGGAGGAGGGGTTATTCAGCCCCAGCATTTT	CASSQGGGGVIQPQHF
TRBD1	TRBV27	.	TRBJ1-6	16	TGTGCCAGCAGTTTAGACAGGGGGGCCTATAATTCACCCCTCCACTTT	CASSLDRGAYNSPLHF
.	TRBV2	.	TRBJ2-1	14	TGTGCCAGCAGGGAGGGAGGGGGGCGGAATGAGCAGTTCTTC	CASREGGGRNEQFF
TRBD2	TRBV7-2	.	TRBJ2-7	15	TGTGCCAGCAGCTTAGCGTACGGCGGGGGAAACGAGCAGTACTTC	CASSLAYGGGNEQYF
TRBD1	TRBV2	.	TRBJ2-4	16	TGTGCCAGCAAGAATGACAGGGTAATGGGCAAAAACATTCAGTACTTC	CASKNDRVMGKNIQYF
TRBD1	TRBV9	.	TRBJ1-4	14	TGTGCCAGCAGCCCCCGACAGGGTGGTGAAAAACTGTTTTTT	CASSPRQGGEKLFF
.	TRBV9	once	TRBJ1-1	14	TGTGCCAGCAGCCCACCAGGGTTGGACACTGAAGCTTTCTTT	CASSPPGLDTEAFF
.	TRBV2	.	TRBJ2-5	12	TGTGCCAGCAGGGGAGGAGGAGAGACCCAGTACTTC	CASRGGGETQYF
TRBD1	TRBV5-6	.	TRBJ2-4	16	TGTGCCAGCAGCTTGAAGGGGGCCGGGGCCAAAAACATTCAGTACTTC	CASSLKGAGAKNIQYF
.	TRBV19	.	TRBJ1-1	18	TGTGCCAGTAGTATCCCCCCCCCAGCACAGGTGACGAACACTGAAGCTTTCTTT	CASSIPPPAQVTNTEAFF
TRBD1	TRBV6-6	.	TRBJ1-2	14	TGTGCCAGCAGTTACGGGGACAGGGTGGATGGCTACACCTTC	CASSYGDRVDGYTF